The following is a TCR beta chain sequence with its context. Time point defined: pretreatment peripheral blood. This record belongs to a study of PD-L1 blockade in urothelial cancer. The germline gives CDR1 SGHDT, CDR2 YYEEEE. The CDR3 consists of 14 residues. V lost 4 bases and J 6 bases, leaving 17 bases between the germline ends. Profiled with immunoSEQ multiplex PCR; TCRdb holds only in-frame clones, not every one. Among 72,000 or so clones, roughly 86% were seen once, and the ten largest hold more than 12%. The V call is TRBV5-6, the J call TRBJ2-7, with D perhaps TRBD1 (5 bases). Sequenced here: PBMCs, sampled around atezolizumab (anti-PD-L1) treatment. The TCR originated in a man aged 55 to 70 with urothelial cancer. The CDR3, as DNA: TGTGCCAGCAGCCAAAGGGCTATCAGGGTCGAGCAGTACTTC. It codes for CASSQRAIRVEQYF.